The 11 T cell receptor beta chains in this list originate from one sample, sequenced in a study of blood T cell repertoires in COVID-19. TCRdb keeps only in-frame clones here, not all; method: immunoSEQ multiplex PCR. The data contain hundreds of thousands of clones, about 85% of them singletons. The sample comprised PBMCs or T cells enriched from blood (not recorded which). The receptors were sampled from a woman under 30 with acute COVID-19.

This chain connects TRBV3-1 (or the pseudogene TRBV3-2) to TRBJ1-2, with D uncertain. The V end lost 4 bases, the J end lost 5 bases, and 14 bases lay between the germline ends. In germline, CDR1 is LGHDT, CDR2 YNNKEL (reference sequence). CDR3 length: 14 residues. The CDR3 DNA is TGTGCCAGCAGCCCTCTCAATCGTAGATATGGCTACACCTTC. Its protein is CASSPLNRRYGYTF.

CDR3 protein: CASSQRAGGEETQYF. The CDR3 DNA sequence: TGTGCCAGCAGCCAGCGAGCGGGCGGAGAAGAGACCCAGTACTTC. The chain couples TRBV13 to TRBJ2-5; TRBD2 might be the D (6 bases). Trimming pared 5 bases from V and 3 bases from J, leaving 16 bases between. The CDR3 sequence is 15 residues long. CDR1 is PRHDT, CDR2 FYEKMQ, per germline (reference sequence).

DNA of the CDR3: TGTGCCAGCAGTTACTCCATGCAGGACTCCTACGAGCAGTACTTC. This encodes CASSYSMQDSYEQYF. The gene calls are TRBV6-5 and TRBJ2-7; the D is unclear. V was cut by 0 bases and J by 0 bases, with 9 bases left in between. The CDR3 sequence is 15 residues long. The V gene's germline CDR1 is MNHEY and CDR2 SVGAGI.

The chain uses TRBV4-3 and TRBJ2-7; TRBD1 matches 9 bases. J lost 5 bases, V lost 0 bases, and 8 bases had no gene match. The CDR3 is made up of 16 amino acids. Germline V CDR1 and CDR2: LGHNA, YSLEER. CDR3 nucleotides: TGCGCCAGCAGCCAAGATCGGGGACAGGGTTTCCACGAGCAGTACTTC. This gives the protein CASSQDRGQGFHEQYF.

The CDR3 region has the DNA TGCGCCAGCAGGCCCTCGGACAGGGGAGCTGAAGCTTTCTTT. Its protein product is CASRPSDRGAEAFF. This sequence joins TRBV10-1 and TRBJ1-1, with 9 nucleotides matching TRBD1. Germline CDR1 and CDR2: WNHNN and SYGVQD (reference sequence). The V gene end was trimmed by 6 bases and the J gene end by 6 bases; junction bases not matched to a gene: 8. The CDR3 loop spans 14 amino acids.

About this clone: At the DNA level, this CDR3 is encoded by other sequences in the same sample as well. Here the CDR3 reads CASSYLRNTEAFF. The CDR3 DNA sequence: TGTGCCAGCAGTTACCTCAGGAACACTGAAGCTTTCTTT. V usage is TRBV6-5 and J usage is TRBJ1-1; D gene ambiguous. Germline V gene sequence: CDR1 MNHEY, CDR2 SVGAGI. The CDR3 is made up of 13 amino acids. V lost 2 bases and J 1 base, leaving 5 bases between the germline ends.

The chain has TRBV6-5 and TRBJ1-1; the D gene is possibly TRBD1 (6 bases). The V gene's germline CDR1 is MNHEY and CDR2 SVGAGI. V was shortened by 7 bases and J by 1 base, with 10 bases between the two germline ends. The CDR3 is 13 amino acids. The CDR3 here is CASKVQGNTEAFF. The CDR3 region has the DNA TGTGCCAGCAAGGTACAGGGGAACACTGAAGCTTTCTTT.

The genes are TRBV27 and TRBJ2-1; 8 nucleotides match TRBD2. With 6 bases clipped from V and 3 bases from J, the junction kept 10 bases outside the gene matches. The CDR3 contains 16 residues. Germline lookup yields CDR1 MNHEY and CDR2 SMNVEV (reference sequence). CDR3 in DNA: TGTGCCAGCAGCCAACGGGTCGGGACTAGCTACAATGAGCAGTTCTTC. Amino acid sequence: CASSQRVGTSYNEQFF.

The V gene is TRBV29-1, the J gene TRBJ2-6; D gene uncertain. There are 16 residues in the CDR3. Germline V gene lookup returns CDR1 SQVTM and CDR2 ANQGSEA. Trimming pared 0 bases from V and 1 base from J, leaving 10 bases between. The DNA for the CDR3 is TGCAGCGTTGAAGATATTTCGAGTTCTGGGGCCAACGTCCTGACTTTC. It is translated as CSVEDISSSGANVLTF. The full variable domain, with the rest looked up from reference TRBV29-1 and TRBJ2-6, is SAVISQKPSRDICQRGTSLTIQCQVDSQVTMMFWYRQQPGQSLTLIATANQGSEATYESGFVIDKFPISRPNLTFSTLTVSNMSPEDSSIYLCSVEDISSSGANVLTFGAGSRLTVL.

This clone appeared once. Germline and junction disagree at one end, which may indicate a read error. The chain links TRBV7-7 to TRBJ2-2; D is perhaps TRBD1 (6 bases). The CDR3 sequence is 15 residues long. Germline CDR1 is SSHAT and CDR2 is FNYEAQ (reference sequence). CDR3 loop: CASSLVQGSTGELFF. CDR3 bases: TGTGCTAGCAGCTTAGTTCAGGGGAGCACCGGGGAGCTGTTTTTT.

The V gene is TRBV7-9, the J gene TRBJ1-3; D possibly corresponds to TRBD1 (5 bases). This CDR3 spans 17 amino acids. Deletions cut 4 bases from V and 0 bases from J, with 16 bases between. Germline loops: CDR1 SEHNR, CDR2 FQNEAQ (reference sequence). The CDR3 spells CASSSGRGLISGNTIYF. The CDR3 nucleotides are TGTGCCAGCAGCTCCGGAAGGGGCCTCATCTCTGGAAACACCATATATTTT.